This T cell receptor (beta chain) was recovered during a study of post-analysis software for immune sequencing data. Study-wide results and limits: TRBV5-6, TRBV5-1 and TRBV20-1 were among several TRBV segments more frequent in patients than controls.

The library was made from cDNA and included unique molecular identifiers. MiXCR, run by TCRdb on the PCR reads, gives a single entry per CDR3 protein. Of approximately 690,000 distinct CDR3 sequences listed, 59% are singletons. Note on this clonotype: Its antigen remains unidentified.

The CDR3 spans 15 residues. The trim removed 4 bases at V and 4 bases at J, leaving 8 bases unmatched. Germline CDR1 and CDR2: SQVTM and ANQGSEA. This TCR derives from a girl aged 2 to 10 with multiple sclerosis. Sequenced: blood. V usage is TRBV29-1 and J usage is TRBJ1-5; 9 bases match TRBD1. The CDR3 region is CSVASGTGTNQPQHF. CDR3 sequence (DNA): TGCAGCGTTGCCTCCGGGACAGGGACAAATCAGCCCCAGCATTTT.